Below are 24 T cell receptor beta chains sequenced from a single sample in a study of cytomegalovirus exposure and HLA in healthy donors. The PCR had 60 Vbeta and 13 Jbeta primers. The assay was immunoSEQ multiplex PCR, and TCRdb's table has in-frame clones only and misses some. The table records 73,000 or so clones, roughly four fifths of them present only once. The material sequenced was PBMCs. The receptors originated from a man aged 50 or older in good health and CMV-seronegative.

This clone was observed once. V and J are TRBV27 and TRBJ2-7, with D possibly TRBD1 on 5 matching bases. The CDR3 is made up of 14 amino acids. V was cut by 1 base and J by 1 base, with 8 bases left in between. Germline CDR1 is MNHEY and CDR2 is SMNVEV (reference sequence). The CDR3: CASSLLQGSYEQYF. CDR3 coding DNA: TGTGCCAGCAGTTTATTGCAGGGTTCCTACGAGCAGTACTTC.

This clone was seen more than once but under ten times. This chain joins TRBV19 and TRBJ2-3, with 7 bases aligning to TRBD2. In germline, CDR1 is LNHDA, CDR2 SQIVND (reference sequence). The CDR3 totals 14 residues. V dropped 6 bases and J dropped 4; count of bases not matched to a gene: 7. CDR3 nucleotide sequence: TGTGCCAGTAGGCCGACTAGCCCCCCAGATACGCAGTATTTT. Its protein is CASRPTSPPDTQYF.

With regard to this clone: The CDR3 ends on some other residue instead of the conserved phenylalanine or tryptophan, so this is likely a read error. V and J are TRBV27 and TRBJ1-2; no definite D call. The CDR3 sequence is 16 residues long. Germline V gene data show CDR1 as MNHEY and CDR2 as SMNVEV (reference sequence). V lost 0 bases and J 8 bases, leaving 19 bases between the germline ends. For the CDR3, the DNA is TGTGCCAGCAGTTTATCGGTCCCACAACCGACGGGGGGCTACACCGTC. Protein sequence: CASSLSVPQPTGGYTV.

The gene calls are TRBV6-5 and TRBJ2-7, with a weak D call TRBD1 (6 bases). The V gene lost 6 bases and the J gene lost 4 bases, with 16 bases spanning the gap. CDR3 length equals 14 residues. Germline CDR1 is MNHEY and CDR2 is SVGAGI. The CDR3 loop reads CASRLRDKQYEQYF. DNA for the CDR3: TGTGCCAGCAGGCTCCGGGACAAACAATACGAGCAGTACTTC.

The chain links TRBV6-5 to TRBJ2-7; no definite D call. Trimming pared 0 bases from V and 4 bases from J, leaving 7 bases between. Germline CDR1 and CDR2: MNHEY and SVGAGI. CDR3 length equals 13 residues. The CDR3 bases are TGTGCCAGCAGTTACTCGAGTGTATACGAGCAGTACTTC. Translation: CASSYSSVYEQYF.

The chain carries TRBV5-1 and TRBJ1-1; tentatively, D is TRBD1 (6 bases). The length of the CDR3 is 14 residues. The V and J ends lost 1 base and 3 bases respectively, with 10 bases between them. The germline gives CDR1 SGHRS, CDR2 YFSETQ. The CDR3 nucleotides read TGCGCCAGCAGCTTGAATGACAGGTACACTGAAGCTTTCTTT. Translation gives CASSLNDRYTEAFF.

The gene calls are TRBV30 and TRBJ2-3; D call uncertain. Trimming removed 4 bases at V and 0 bases at J, with 2 bases between. Per the germline V gene, CDR1 is GTSNPN and CDR2 is SVGIG (reference sequence). The CDR3 loop spans 11 amino acids. CDR3 sequence: CAWTSTDTQYF. Here the CDR3 DNA reads TGTGCCTGGACTAGCACAGATACGCAGTATTTT. Together with reference TRBV30 and TRBJ2-3, the CDR3 gives the full variable domain: SQTIHQWPATLVQPVGSPLSLECTVEGTSNPNLYWYRQAAGRGLQLLFYSVGIGQISSEVPQNLSASRPQDRQFILSSKKLLLSDSGFYLCAWTSTDTQYFGPGTRLTVL.

As concerns this clone: The junction shows a germline mismatch at one end, possibly a read error. J is TRBJ1-1 and V is TRBV11-3; 8 bases map to TRBD1. The germline V gene has CDR1 SGHNT and CDR2 YENEEA. The CDR3 is made up of 13 amino acids. The CDR3 protein is CASSLGPDRAAFF. The DNA for the CDR3 is TGTGCCAGCAGTTTAGGTCCGGACAGGGCAGCTTTCTTT.

The chain uses TRBV28 and TRBJ1-5; no clear D gene. Germline CDR1 MDHEN, CDR2 SYDVKM. Trimming took 2 bases from V and 4 from J, leaving 9 bases between them. CDR3 size: 14 residues. The DNA of the CDR3 is TGTGCCAGCAGTTTAGTGGGAGGGAATCAGCCCCAGCATTTT. It encodes CASSLVGGNQPQHF.

V and J are TRBV5-1 and TRBJ1-1; D is possibly TRBD1 (5 bases). This CDR3 has 15 residues. Trimming stripped 1 base from V and 5 bases from J, with 15 bases between. CDR1 SGHRS and CDR2 YFSETQ come from the germline V gene. CDR3 DNA: TGCGCCAGCAGCTTGACAGGCGAAGATGGAACTGAAGCTTTCTTT. It encodes CASSLTGEDGTEAFF. The complete variable domain, with remaining parts taken from reference TRBV5-1 and TRBJ1-1, reads KAGVTQTPRYLIKTRGQQVTLSCSPISGHRSVSWYQQTPGQGLQFLFEYFSETQRNKGNFPGRFSGRQFSNSRSEMNVSTLELGDSALYLCASSLTGEDGTEAFFGQGTRLTVV.

This rearrangement joins TRBV15 to TRBJ2-1; TRBD2 agrees at 14 bases. The V gene end was trimmed by 5 bases and the J gene end by 10 bases; junction bases not matched to a gene: 10. The CDR3 is made up of 16 amino acids. Germline V CDR1 and CDR2: LNHNV, YYDKDF (reference sequence). Here the CDR3 reads CATSGPAGLAGEEQFF. The CDR3 bases are TGTGCCACCAGCGGGCCCGCGGGACTAGCGGGAGAGGAGCAGTTCTTC. Looking up the rest from reference TRBV15 and TRBJ2-1 gives the full variable domain: DAMVIQNPRYQVTQFGKPVTLSCSQTLNHNVMYWYQQKSSQAPKLLFHYYDKDFNNEADTPDNFQSRRPNTSFCFLDIRSPGLGDTAMYLCATSGPAGLAGEEQFFGPGTRLTVL.

This clone was observed a handful of times. The rearrangement uses TRBV27 and TRBJ1-2; no clear D gene. This CDR3 spans 14 amino acids. Germline lookup yields CDR1 MNHEY and CDR2 SMNVEV (reference sequence). V shed 4 bases and J shed 5 bases, with 14 bases lying between them. The CDR3 DNA is TGTGCCAGCAGTTCCCTAGGCGGGGTATATGGCTACACCTTC. Translating it yields CASSSLGGVYGYTF.

This chain joins TRBV5-4 and TRBJ1-4; D gene unclear. Deletions cut 4 bases from V and 4 bases from J, with 5 bases between. Germline V gene sequence: CDR1 SGHNT, CDR2 YYREEE (reference sequence). The CDR3 has 12 amino acids. The CDR3 sequence: CASSRYNEKLFF. The CDR3, as DNA: TGTGCCAGCAGCCGGTATAATGAAAAACTGTTTTTT.

The chain links TRBV6-1 to TRBJ2-5; 10 nucleotides align to TRBD2. The CDR3 totals 14 residues. CDR1 and CDR2 from the germline V gene are MNHNS and SASEGT. V dropped 4 bases and J dropped 4; count of bases not matched to a gene: 3. CDR3 in amino acids: CASSARLAGETQYF. CDR3 bases: TGTGCCAGCAGTGCCCGACTAGCGGGAGAGACCCAGTACTTC.

The gene calls are TRBV6-5 and TRBJ2-3; tentatively, D is TRBD2 (5 bases). This CDR3 has 14 residues. In germline, CDR1 is MNHEY, CDR2 SVGAGI. V dropped 6 bases and J dropped 0 bases, with 10 bases sitting between them. The CDR3: CASSRTFSTDTQYF. CDR3 DNA: TGTGCCAGCAGCAGGACTTTCAGCACAGATACGCAGTATTTT.

This chain uses TRBV4-2 with TRBJ2-3, with 15 bases lining up with TRBD2. V shed 3 bases, J shed 4 bases, and the junction held 14 bases outside the gene matches. There are 20 residues in the CDR3. Germline V gene sequence: CDR1 LGHNA, CDR2 YNFKEQ. Here the CDR3 reads CASSQAPGRGTSGRPDTQYF. CDR3 nucleotides: TGTGCCAGCAGCCAGGCTCCCGGGAGGGGGACTAGCGGGAGGCCAGATACGCAGTATTTT.

The chain employs TRBV7-9 and TRBJ1-6; 7 positions agree with TRBD1. The germline gives CDR1 SEHNR, CDR2 FQNEAQ (reference sequence). The CDR3 totals 15 residues. J lost 8 bases, V lost 6 bases, and 10 bases had no gene match. CDR3 region: CASSLGQTVDSPLHF. The CDR3 DNA is TGTGCCAGCAGTTTGGGACAGACGGTTGATTCACCCCTCCACTTT.

This sequence joins TRBV7-6 and TRBJ1-1; weak D call: TRBD1 (5 bases). V shed 5 bases and J shed 11 bases, with 24 bases lying between them. The CDR3 runs to 15 residues. Germline V gene data show CDR1 as SGHVS and CDR2 as FNYEAQ. In DNA, the CDR3 is TGTGCCAGCAGCCAAGACCTGACCCTGGGGCTTTCGGCTTTCTTT. Translating gives CASSQDLTLGLSAFF.

V usage is TRBV11-2 and J usage is TRBJ2-1, with D possibly being TRBD2 (6 bases). There are 16 residues in the CDR3. The germline CDR1 and CDR2 sequences are SGHAT and FQNNGV. Trimming removed 4 bases from V and 4 bases from J, with 17 bases in between. The CDR3 reads CASSSAGLAAYNEQFF. CDR3 DNA sequence: TGTGCCAGCAGCTCCGCGGGGCTAGCAGCTTACAATGAGCAGTTCTTC.

CDR3 region: CASSAWTGNTEAFF. In DNA, the CDR3 is TGTGCCAGCAGCGCATGGACAGGGAACACTGAAGCTTTCTTT. The V call is TRBV9, the J call TRBJ1-1, with TRBD1 identical over 7 bases. CDR1 is SGDLS, CDR2 YYNGEE, per germline. V lost 3 bases, J lost 1 base, and 3 bases stayed unmatched. The CDR3 length is 14 residues.

The rearrangement links TRBV5-6 to TRBJ2-7, with D unclear. Deletions cut 7 bases from V and 4 bases from J, with 9 bases between. The CDR3 runs 11 residues. The germline CDR1 and CDR2 sequences are SGHDT and YYEEEE. The CDR3 reads CASGTGYEQYF. The CDR3 coding sequence is TGTGCCAGCGGTACCGGGTACGAGCAGTACTTC.

The chain employs TRBV10-1 and TRBJ2-2, with a weak D call TRBD1 (6 bases). Trimming left V 8 bases short and J 2 bases short, with 15 bases between. The CDR3 has 15 residues. CDR1 is WNHNN, CDR2 SYGVQD, per germline (reference sequence). The CDR3: CASSPAGANTGELFF. Written as DNA, the CDR3 is TGCGCCAGCTCTCCGGCAGGGGCCAACACCGGGGAGCTGTTTTTT.

This clone was seen once. V gene TRBV19 combines with J gene TRBJ1-6; tentative D call: TRBD1 (6 bases). The CDR3 is 14 residues long. The germline V gene has CDR1 LNHDA and CDR2 SQIVND (reference sequence). With 3 bases removed from V and 10 bases from J, the gap between germline ends came to 13 bases. The CDR3 bases are TGTGCCAGTAGTATGGGGCAGGGGTCATCACCCCTCCACTTT. Amino acids: CASSMGQGSSPLHF.

This clone appeared a few times. V and J are TRBV9 and TRBJ2-2; D might be TRBD1 (5 bases). V was pared by 7 bases and J by 3 bases, with 16 bases between. This CDR3 is 15 amino acids long. Germline CDR1 reads SGDLS; CDR2 reads YYNGEE. The DNA for the CDR3 is TGTGCCAGCTCAACCACGACAGATCACACCGGGGAGCTGTTTTTT. Its protein product is CASSTTTDHTGELFF.